This is a list of T cell receptor beta chains from one sample in a study of PD-1 blockade in classical Hodgkin lymphoma. Assay: immunoSEQ multiplex PCR; the TCRdb copy retains only in-frame clones and omits some. This table holds approximately 70,000 clones, approximately 94% found once. Sequencing used peripheral blood mononuclear cells (PBMCs), obtained at baseline. These receptor sequences come from a human donor with classical Hodgkin lymphoma. CDR3s include the opening cysteine and the closing phenylalanine or tryptophan. The D gene is left open where the match is weak. Where a row states a size, it is once, few, many or the class of an expanded clone; other rows omit it.

V: TRBV7-2; D: NA; size: once; J: TRBJ1-2; CDR3: CASSLDLGAASWNYGYTF; DNA: TGTGCCAGCAGCTTAGACCTCGGGGCAGCCTCCTGGAACTATGGCTACACCTTC
V: TRBV9; D: NA; size: NA; J: TRBJ1-1; CDR3: CASSVEWDTEAFF; DNA: TGTGCCAGCAGCGTAGAATGGGACACTGAAGCTTTCTTT
V: TRBV7-9; D: NA; size: NA; J: TRBJ2-7; CDR3: CASSLTYSSYEQYF; DNA: TGTGCCAGCAGCTTAACTTACTCCTCCTACGAGCAGTACTTC
V: TRBV18; D: NA; size: NA; J: TRBJ1-4; CDR3: CASSPKLQGSGAATNEKLFF; DNA: TGTGCCAGCTCACCAAAGTTGCAGGGGAGTGGGGCTGCAACTAATGAAAAACTGTTTTTT
V: TRBV11-3; D: NA; size: NA; J: TRBJ2-7; CDR3: CASSLSGWAEQYF; DNA: TGTGCCAGCAGCTTATCAGGGTGGGCCGAGCAGTACTTC
V: TRBV19; D: NA; size: once; J: TRBJ1-1; CDR3: CASSIAMNTEAFF; DNA: TGTGCCAGTAGTATCGCCATGAACACTGAAGCTTTCTTT
V: TRBV5-8; D: TRBD1; size: NA; J: TRBJ1-2; CDR3: CASSSSTTGTGKVGYTF; DNA: TGTGCCAGCAGCTCGTCAACAACAGGGACAGGGAAGGTTGGCTACACCTTC
V: TRBV6-1; D: NA; size: NA; J: TRBJ2-7; CDR3: CASSVEYEQYF; DNA: TGTGCCAGCAGTGTTGAGTACGAGCAGTACTTC
V: TRBV18; D: NA; size: NA; J: TRBJ2-5; CDR3: CASSPRSGWTQYF; DNA: TGTGCCAGCTCACCACGATCTGGGTGGACCCAGTACTTC
V: TRBV9; D: TRBD1; size: NA; J: TRBJ2-7; CDR3: CASSAGTGGYEQYF; DNA: TGTGCCAGCAGCGCAGGGACAGGGGGGTACGAGCAGTACTTC
V: TRBV6-1; D: TRBD1; size: NA; J: TRBJ2-5; CDR3: CASRGQIQETQYF; DNA: TGTGCCAGCAGGGGACAGATCCAAGAGACCCAGTACTTC
V: TRBV11-2; D: TRBD1; size: NA; J: TRBJ2-7; CDR3: CASSLNPGTATNYEQYF; DNA: TGTGCCAGCAGCTTAAACCCGGGGACAGCAACAAACTACGAGCAGTACTTC
V: TRBV7-9; D: NA; size: NA; J: TRBJ1-3; CDR3: CATAKGGNTIYF; DNA: TGTGCCACCGCTAAGGGTGGAAACACCATATATTTT
V: TRBV28; D: TRBD1; size: NA; J: TRBJ1-3; CDR3: CASSPGTGGLSGNTIYF; DNA: TGTGCCAGCAGTCCCGGGACAGGGGGACTCTCTGGAAACACCATATATTTT
V: TRBV19; D: NA; size: NA; J: TRBJ2-3; CDR3: CATSFGGKGGDTQYF; DNA: TGTGCCACTTCCTTTGGCGGGAAAGGAGGAGATACGCAGTATTTT
V: TRBV7-2; D: NA; size: NA; J: TRBJ2-1; CDR3: CASSLTNEQFF; DNA: TGTGCCAGCAGCTTAACGAATGAGCAGTTCTTC
V: TRBV7-9; D: NA; size: once; J: TRBJ2-1; CDR3: CASSNDIDGEMVF; DNA: TGTGCCAGCAGCAACGACATTGACGGGGAGATGGTCTTC
V: TRBV5-1; D: NA; size: NA; J: TRBJ2-7; CDR3: CASSLEAAYYEQYF; DNA: TGCGCCAGCAGCTTGGAGGCAGCTTACTACGAGCAGTACTTC
V: TRBV6-1; D: NA; size: NA; J: TRBJ2-4; CDR3: CASSEGLALAKNIQYF; DNA: TGTGCCAGCAGTGAAGGCCTAGCGCTAGCCAAAAACATTCAGTACTTC
V: TRBV11-2; D: NA; size: NA; J: TRBJ2-5; CDR3: CASSLDPTATQYF; DNA: TGTGCCAGCAGCTTAGACCCGACAGCGACCCAGTACTTC
V: TRBV27; D: NA; size: NA; J: TRBJ2-1; CDR3: CASTLFASTAAEQFF; DNA: TGTGCCAGCACCCTCTTCGCTAGCACTGCTGCCGAGCAGTTCTTC
V: TRBV11-2; D: NA; size: NA; J: TRBJ2-1; CDR3: CASSLGQGREQFF; DNA: TGTGCCAGCAGCTTAGGGCAGGGGCGTGAGCAGTTCTTC
V: TRBV5-1; D: TRBD2; size: NA; J: TRBJ2-1; CDR3: CASSLSTSGGSLYNEQFF; DNA: TGCGCCAGCAGCTTGTCGACTAGCGGGGGGTCCCTATACAATGAGCAGTTCTTC
V: TRBV4-3; D: TRBD2; size: NA; J: TRBJ2-7; CDR3: CASSQGTSPGYEQYF; DNA: TGCGCCAGCAGCCAGGGGACTAGCCCGGGGTACGAGCAGTACTTC
V: TRBV7-3; D: TRBD2; size: once; J: TRBJ2-7; CDR3: CASSLEGLAGGYEQYF; DNA: TGTGCCAGCAGCTTAGAGGGACTAGCGGGGGGATACGAGCAGTACTTC
V: TRBV6-5; D: NA; size: NA; J: TRBJ2-7; CDR3: CASSYRLHYEQYF; DNA: TGTGCCAGCAGTTACCGGCTACACTACGAGCAGTACTTC
V: TRBV7-3; D: NA; size: NA; J: TRBJ2-1; CDR3: CASSLESPGTLSYNEQFF; DNA: TGTGCCAGCAGCTTAGAGAGTCCGGGGACTCTTTCCTACAATGAGCAGTTCTTC
V: TRBV12-5; D: TRBD1; size: NA; J: TRBJ1-4; CDR3: CASGLVRTGTATNEKLFF; DNA: TGTGCTAGTGGTTTGGTTCGGACAGGTACTGCAACTAATGAAAAACTGTTTTTT
V: TRBV5-4; D: TRBD2; size: NA; J: TRBJ2-3; CDR3: CASSLMQAGAADTQYF; DNA: TGTGCCAGCAGCTTGATGCAAGCGGGAGCGGCAGATACGCAGTATTTT
V: TRBV6-1; D: TRBD1; size: NA; J: TRBJ1-2; CDR3: CASRSGQGDGYTF; DNA: TGTGCCAGCAGGTCAGGACAGGGGGATGGCTACACCTTC
V: TRBV7-9; D: NA; size: NA; J: TRBJ2-1; CDR3: CASSLVATESWNEQFF; DNA: TGTGCCAGCAGCTTAGTAGCGACAGAGTCTTGGAATGAGCAGTTCTTC
V: TRBV10-3; D: NA; size: NA; J: TRBJ2-7; CDR3: CAISESGKVYEQYF; DNA: TGTGCCATCAGTGAGTCTGGCAAGGTATACGAGCAGTACTTC
V: TRBV7-9; D: NA; size: NA; J: TRBJ2-1; CDR3: CASSSVRSYNEQFF; DNA: TGTGCCAGCAGCTCGGTCAGATCCTACAATGAGCAGTTCTTC
V: TRBV28; D: TRBD2; size: NA; J: TRBJ2-1; CDR3: CASSSPREGPNEQFF; DNA: TGTGCCAGCAGCTCGCCGCGGGAGGGCCCGAATGAGCAGTTCTTC
V: TRBV19; D: NA; size: NA; J: TRBJ1-5; CDR3: CASSQQVSSGNQPQHF; DNA: TGTGCCAGTAGTCAACAGGTTTCGTCGGGCAATCAGCCCCAGCATTTT
V: TRBV28; D: NA; size: NA; J: TRBJ2-1; CDR3: CASSYNSGTPDYNEQFF; DNA: TGTGCCAGCAGCTACAACTCCGGGACTCCTGACTACAATGAGCAGTTCTTC
V: TRBV29-1; D: NA; size: NA; J: TRBJ2-7; CDR3: CSVRGTTVLGFYEQYF; DNA: TGCAGCGTCCGAGGGACGACAGTTTTGGGGTTTTACGAGCAGTACTTC
V: TRBV27; D: NA; size: once; J: TRBJ1-2; CDR3: CASRPEVVGQITMGYGYTF; DNA: TGTGCCAGCAGGCCAGAGGTAGTCGGACAGATCACGATGGGGTATGGCTACACCTTC
V: TRBV19; D: TRBD1; size: few; J: TRBJ1-5; CDR3: CASMADRSGQPQHF; DNA: TGTGCCAGTATGGCGGACAGGAGTGGACAGCCCCAGCATTTT
V: TRBV6-6; D: NA; size: NA; J: TRBJ2-1; CDR3: CASSWSVGTVYNEQFF; DNA: TGTGCCAGCAGTTGGTCTGTGGGCACCGTCTACAATGAGCAGTTCTTC
V: TRBV2; D: TRBD2; size: NA; J: TRBJ2-3; CDR3: CASSGLAGDGDTQYF; DNA: TGTGCCAGCAGTGGACTAGCGGGAGATGGAGATACGCAGTATTTT
V: TRBV5-1; D: NA; size: NA; J: TRBJ1-1; CDR3: CASSTPRDGAGLDTEAFF; DNA: TGCGCCAGCAGCACACCCCGGGACGGCGCGGGGTTGGACACTGAAGCTTTCTTT
V: TRBV9; D: TRBD1; size: NA; J: TRBJ1-6; CDR3: CASSSGQGATPSSYNSPLHF; DNA: TGTGCCAGCAGTTCCGGACAGGGGGCGACCCCAAGCTCCTATAATTCACCCCTCCACTTT